Below, 26 T cell receptor beta chains from the same sample are listed, as sequenced in a study of cytomegalovirus exposure and HLA in healthy donors. PCR employed 60 Vbeta and 13 Jbeta primers. Using immunoSEQ multiplex PCR, the repertoire was profiled, and TCRdb retains in-frame clones only, with some absent. In the table there are around 45,000 clones, about half of which are singletons. The sequenced material came from PBMCs. Every receptor here comes from a man aged 55 to 70 in good health and CMV-seronegative.

V and J are TRBV28 and TRBJ1-1; D is perhaps TRBD1 (6 bases). With 5 bases removed from V and 3 bases from J, the gap between germline ends came to 10 bases. The CDR3 totals 13 residues. Germline values: CDR1 MDHEN, CDR2 SYDVKM. CDR3 region: CASSRQGHTEAFF. Written as DNA, the CDR3 is TGTGCCAGCAGTCGCCAGGGGCACACTGAAGCTTTCTTT.

The V and J genes are TRBV14 and TRBJ2-2, with D maybe TRBD1 (6 bases). V was cut by 4 bases and J by 3 bases, with 15 bases left in between. This CDR3 spans 16 amino acids. CDR1 is SGHDN, CDR2 FVKESK, per germline. CDR3 residues: CASSRAGRGYTGELFF. The CDR3 DNA follows: TGTGCCAGCAGCCGTGCAGGCAGGGGATACACCGGGGAGCTGTTTTTT. Full variable domain (rest looked up from reference TRBV14 and TRBJ2-2): EAGVTQFPSHSVIEKGQTVTLRCDPISGHDNLYWYRRVMGKEIKFLLHFVKESKQDESGMPNNRFLAERTGGTYSTLKVQPAELEDSGVYFCASSRAGRGYTGELFFGEGSRLTVL.

The rearrangement uses TRBV7-2 and TRBJ1-2; D is unresolved. Deletions cut 6 bases from V and 4 bases from J, with 12 bases between. The CDR3 loop spans 13 amino acids. The germline CDR1 and CDR2 sequences are SGHTA and FQGNSA. CDR3 region: CASREARLYGYTF. The CDR3 region has the DNA TGTGCCAGCAGAGAGGCGCGTCTCTATGGCTACACCTTC. Full variable domain (remainder filled in from reference TRBV7-2 and TRBJ1-2): GAGVSQSPSNKVTEKGKDVELRCDPISGHTALYWYRQSLGQGLEFLIYFQGNSAPDKSGLPSDRFSAERTGGSVSTLTIQRTQQEDSAVYLCASREARLYGYTFGSGTRLTVV.

The chain combines TRBV18 with TRBJ2-3, with D possibly matching TRBD2 (6 bases). V was pared by 0 bases and J by 8 bases, with 18 bases between. CDR1 KGHSH and CDR2 LQKENI come from the germline V gene. This CDR3 spans 16 amino acids. CDR3 region: CASSPPNRALEGTQYF. DNA for the CDR3: TGTGCCAGCTCACCACCTAACCGAGCATTGGAGGGTACGCAGTATTTT. The variable domain in full, completed from reference TRBV18 and TRBJ2-3, reads NAGVMQNPRHLVRRRGQEARLRCSPMKGHSHVYWYRQLPEEGLKFMVYLQKENIIDESGMPKERFSAEFPKEGPSILRIQQVVRGDSAAYFCASSPPNRALEGTQYFGPGTRLTVL.

The genes are TRBV7-6 and TRBJ2-2, with a weak D call TRBD2 (6 bases). V lost 1 base, J lost 5 bases, and 20 bases lay in between. CDR3 length: 18 residues. CDR1 SGHVS and CDR2 FNYEAQ come from the germline V gene. The CDR3 region is CASSLESGRDFRTGELFF. CDR3 coding DNA: TGTGCCAGCAGCTTAGAGAGCGGCAGGGACTTTAGGACCGGGGAGCTGTTTTTT.

The rearrangement links TRBV11-2 to TRBJ2-5, with 7 positions matching TRBD2. The junction had 5 bases not matched to a gene; V was cut back by 0 bases and J by 7 bases. This CDR3 spans 14 amino acids. Germline assignment: CDR1 SGHAT and CDR2 FQNNGV. CDR3 DNA: TGTGCCAGCAGCTTAGAAGTGGGGAGGGGGACCCAGTACTTC. This encodes CASSLEVGRGTQYF.

The genes are TRBV27 and TRBJ2-7; possibly TRBD2 for D (7 bases). V was cut by 2 bases and J by 6 bases, with 8 bases left in between. The CDR3 is 12 residues long. Germline lookup yields CDR1 MNHEY and CDR2 SMNVEV (reference sequence). The CDR3 spells CASSLRGGEQYF. The CDR3 DNA reads TGTGCCAGCAGTTTAAGGGGGGGCGAGCAGTACTTC.

The chain employs TRBV4-3 and TRBJ1-2; D not certain. The V end was cut by 0 bases, the J end by 8 bases, with 22 bases between. This CDR3 contains 17 residues. CDR1 LGHNA and CDR2 YSLEER come from the germline V gene. CDR3: CASSQDPLASVGSGYTF. The CDR3 DNA sequence: TGCGCCAGCAGCCAAGACCCCCTTGCGAGTGTCGGGAGCGGCTACACCTTC.

J is TRBJ2-7 and V is TRBV9; 8 bases match TRBD1. Germline values: CDR1 SGDLS, CDR2 YYNGEE. The CDR3 is made up of 15 amino acids. J gave up 2 bases and V 4 bases, and 8 bases lay outside the gene matches. CDR3 loop: CASSPRTGLPYEQYF. CDR3 in DNA: TGTGCCAGCAGCCCACGGACAGGGCTTCCCTACGAGCAGTACTTC.

This clone has more than one count but fewer than ten. This chain uses TRBV7-2 with TRBJ2-2; D call uncertain. Trimming took 5 bases from V and 4 from J, leaving 11 bases between them. CDR3 length equals 14 residues. The germline CDR1 and CDR2 sequences are SGHTA and FQGNSA. The CDR3 sequence is CASSPGWRTGELFF. The CDR3 DNA reads TGTGCCAGCAGCCCAGGTTGGCGCACCGGGGAGCTGTTTTTT.

The chain links TRBV6-1 to TRBJ2-5; 8 nucleotides match TRBD2. The CDR3 is made up of 14 amino acids. The junction had 4 bases not matched to a gene; V was cut back by 3 bases and J by 4 bases. Germline V gene sequence: CDR1 MNHNS, CDR2 SASEGT. This CDR3 reads CASSESSGGETQYF. As DNA, the CDR3 is TGTGCCAGCAGTGAGTCGAGCGGGGGAGAGACCCAGTACTTC.

This chain uses TRBV6-6 with TRBJ1-2; maybe TRBD1 (5 bases). The CDR3 spans 13 residues. V lost 6 bases and J 8 bases, leaving 16 bases between the germline ends. Germline V gives CDR1 MNHNY, CDR2 SVGAGI (reference sequence). CDR3 sequence (DNA): TGTGCCAGCAGGCCGCGGGGCTCGGGAGGCTACACCTTC. It yields the protein CASRPRGSGGYTF.

The V and J genes are TRBV19 and TRBJ1-1; tentative D call: TRBD1 (6 bases). The CDR3 covers 13 residues. CDR1 LNHDA and CDR2 SQIVND come from the germline V gene (reference sequence). The V and J ends lost 9 bases and 3 bases respectively, with 14 bases between them. CDR3 loop: CASNREGDTEAFF. CDR3 nucleotide sequence: TGTGCCAGCAACAGGGAGGGGGACACTGAAGCTTTCTTT.

The chain employs TRBV30 and TRBJ1-4; TRBD1 aligns across 7 bases. Per the germline V gene, CDR1 is GTSNPN and CDR2 is SVGIG (reference sequence). The CDR3 loop spans 14 amino acids. The J segment lost 8 bases and the V segment lost 0 bases, leaving 6 bases of the junction unmatched. CDR3 sequence: CAWSVLRQGEKLFF. The CDR3 bases are TGTGCCTGGAGTGTATTGAGACAGGGCGAAAAACTGTTTTTT.

This clone came up a few times. The rearrangement uses TRBV28 and TRBJ2-1, with a tentative D call TRBD1 (6 bases). The CDR3 covers 13 residues. Germline V gene data show CDR1 as MDHEN and CDR2 as SYDVKM. This CDR3 is CVEVKDSYNEQFF. The CDR3 DNA reads TGTGTCGAGGTTAAGGACAGTTACAATGAGCAGTTCTTC. Drawing the rest from reference TRBV28 and TRBJ2-1, the complete variable domain is DVKVTQSSRYLVKRTGEKVFLECVQDMDHENMFWYRQDPGLGLRLIYFSYDVKMKEKGDIPEGYSVSREKKERFSLILESASTNQTSMYLCVEVKDSYNEQFFGPGTRLTVL.

By its share, this clone is medium-sized. The gene calls are TRBV6-5 and TRBJ1-1; D is unresolved. This CDR3 has 14 residues. V shed 5 bases and J shed 1 base, with 11 bases lying between them. The germline V gene has CDR1 MNHEY and CDR2 SVGAGI. CDR3 residues: CASSPGVANTEAFF. The CDR3 bases are TGTGCCAGCAGTCCCGGAGTGGCGAACACTGAAGCTTTCTTT.

This chain joins TRBV5-1 and TRBJ2-1; 11 positions agree with TRBD2. V lost 4 bases and J lost 5; bases outside the gene matches: 5. The CDR3 totals 15 residues. The germline gives CDR1 SGHRS, CDR2 YFSETQ. CDR3 protein: CASSPGTSGDNEQFF. The CDR3 region has the DNA TGCGCCAGCAGCCCTGGGACTAGCGGCGACAATGAGCAGTTCTTC.

This sequence joins TRBV28 and TRBJ2-7; D not resolved. Deletions cut 4 bases from V and 0 bases from J, with 10 bases between. The CDR3 has 14 residues. Germline lookup yields CDR1 MDHEN and CDR2 SYDVKM. CDR3 DNA sequence: TGTGCCAGCAGTTATCGTGCTAGCTCCTACGAGCAGTACTTC. Protein product: CASSYRASSYEQYF.

This clone came up a few times. The V and J genes are TRBV28 and TRBJ2-3, with 8 bases lining up with TRBD2. The CDR3 has 15 amino acids. CDR1 is MDHEN and CDR2 is SYDVKM in the germline V gene. J was trimmed by 0 bases and V by 2 bases; bases with no gene match: 1. For the CDR3, the DNA is TGTGCCAGCAGTTTAACTAGCGGCAGCACAGATACGCAGTATTTT. Translation: CASSLTSGSTDTQYF.

This chain connects TRBV10-2 to TRBJ2-7; 8 positions match TRBD1. Germline loops: CDR1 WSHSY, CDR2 SAAADI. This CDR3 spans 14 amino acids. Trimming removed 6 bases from V and 2 bases from J; junction bases left unmatched: 6. CDR3 in DNA: TGCGCCAGCAGCGTACAGGGGGGCCCCTACGAGCAGTACTTC. It yields the protein CASSVQGGPYEQYF.

V is TRBV30 and J is TRBJ2-7; no clear D gene. V shed 7 bases and J shed 3 bases, with 19 bases lying between them. This CDR3 spans 14 amino acids. Germline CDR1 is GTSNPN and CDR2 is SVGIG (reference sequence). The CDR3 DNA reads TGTGCCTCGGAAGCAGTCGTAGGAGACTACGAGCAGTACTTC. Protein product: CASEAVVGDYEQYF.

The J gene is TRBJ1-2, the V gene TRBV6-5; D is possibly TRBD1 (5 bases). The V end was cut by 4 bases, the J end by 8 bases, with 11 bases between. Germline V CDR1 and CDR2: MNHEY, SVGAGI. This CDR3 has 12 residues. The CDR3 here is CASSWQGEGYTF. CDR3 nucleotide sequence: TGTGCCAGCAGTTGGCAGGGTGAGGGCTACACCTTC.

The rearrangement joins TRBV29-1 to TRBJ1-2; the D gene is possibly TRBD1 (6 bases). This CDR3 region has 15 residues. Germline assignment: CDR1 SQVTM and CDR2 ANQGSEA. V lost 7 bases and J lost 0, with 18 bases in between. The CDR3 DNA reads TGCAGCGCCACGGGATTAGGGACAACTAACTATGGCTACACCTTC. This sequence encodes CSATGLGTTNYGYTF.

The V and J genes are TRBV13 and TRBJ2-3, with D possibly matching TRBD2 (6 bases). Per the germline V gene, CDR1 is PRHDT and CDR2 is FYEKMQ (reference sequence). CDR3 size: 15 residues. V was pared by 7 bases and J by 1 base, with 15 bases between. CDR3 in amino acids: CASKRSGEGTDTQYF. For the CDR3, the DNA is TGTGCCAGCAAAAGGTCGGGAGAGGGCACAGATACGCAGTATTTT.

CDR3 bases: TGTGCCAGCAGCTTAGCAGGGGGGGCTGAAGCTTTCTTT. As protein: CASSLAGGAEAFF. The chain uses TRBV7-9 and TRBJ1-1; possible D gene TRBD1, 6 bases. Trimming took 0 bases from V and 6 from J, leaving 8 bases between them. The CDR3 runs 13 residues. Germline CDR1 reads SEHNR; CDR2 reads FQNEAQ (reference sequence).

V gene TRBV2 combines with J gene TRBJ1-4, with TRBD1 identical over 8 bases. V shed 4 bases and J 7 bases; nucleotides not matched to a gene: 14. This CDR3 spans 17 amino acids. Germline V gives CDR1 SNHLY, CDR2 FYNNEI. The CDR3 here is CASSVAQGTGYGEKLFF. The CDR3 DNA reads TGTGCCAGCAGTGTTGCTCAGGGGACAGGCTACGGTGAAAAACTGTTTTTT.